The 25 T cell receptor beta chains below all came from one sample that was sequenced in a study of blood T cell dynamics during melanoma immunotherapy. Described time point: week 3, after first cycle of checkpoint inhibitor. Produced via immunoSEQ multiplex PCR; TCRdb's table is partial and in-frame only. The sample includes about 11,000 clones, 75% to 90% of them seen just once. The starting material was blood, obtained from a patient treated with checkpoint blockade. The receptors originated from a human donor with melanoma.

This clone was seen a few times. This rearrangement joins TRBV4-1 to TRBJ1-4, with 7 nucleotides matching TRBD1. This CDR3 has 14 residues. The V and J ends lost 4 bases and 5 bases, in that order; junction bases with no gene match: 4. Per germline, CDR1 MGHRA and CDR2 YSYEKL. CDR3 nucleotides: TGCGCCAGCAGCCGACCGGACAGGAATGAAAAACTGTTTTTT. Its protein product is CASSRPDRNEKLFF.

The genes are TRBV29-1 and TRBJ2-7; D unclear. Germline CDR1 and CDR2: SQVTM and ANQGSEA. CDR3 length: 11 amino acids. Trimming cost V 7 bases and J 3 bases, with 10 bases left between them. The CDR3: CSASDGYEQYF. Here the CDR3 DNA reads TGCAGCGCTTCGGACGGCTACGAGCAGTACTTC.

The chain's CDR3 is CASSVGQRVNEQFF. CDR3 DNA: TGTGCCAGCAGCGTAGGACAGCGAGTCAATGAGCAGTTCTTC. The J gene is TRBJ2-1, the V gene TRBV9, with D possibly being TRBD1 (5 bases). The CDR3 has 14 residues. The germline V gene encodes CDR1 SGDLS and CDR2 YYNGEE. Trimming removed 0 bases from V and 6 bases from J, with 10 bases in between.

The gene calls are TRBV11-2 and TRBJ2-1; D not resolved. V lost 0 bases, J lost 8 bases, and 8 bases lay in between. The CDR3 runs to 13 residues. Germline V CDR1 and CDR2: SGHAT, FQNNGV. The CDR3 reads CASSLDLADEQFF. CDR3 in DNA: TGTGCCAGCAGCTTAGATTTGGCGGATGAGCAGTTCTTC.

This chain connects TRBV25-1 to TRBJ2-5, with a weak D call TRBD1 (5 bases). Gene TRBJ2-7 matches the end of the DNA better, so the J call may be wrong. This CDR3 has 15 amino acids. The germline gives CDR1 MGHDK, CDR2 SYGVNS. The CDR3 is CASSPEGPAGPEQYF. The CDR3 bases are TGTGCCAGCAGTCCAGAAGGGCCCGCAGGGCCCGAGCAGTACTTC.

The chain recombines TRBV2 with TRBJ2-5, with D unresolved. The V end was cut by 7 bases, the J end by 1 base, with 7 bases between. CDR1 and CDR2 (germline): SNHLY, FYNNEI. The length of the CDR3 is 12 residues. The CDR3 sequence: CASKKSQETQYF. CDR3 DNA sequence: TGTGCCAGCAAGAAGTCCCAAGAGACCCAGTACTTC.

The chain has TRBV11-2 and TRBJ2-4, with TRBD1 as a possible D gene (5 bases). Germline values: CDR1 SGHAT, CDR2 FQNNGV. The CDR3 runs 16 residues. V was clipped by 0 bases and J by 0 bases, with 9 bases between them. CDR3 in DNA: TGTGCCAGCAGCTTAGATCCAGGGCTAGCCAAAAACATTCAGTACTTC. This encodes CASSLDPGLAKNIQYF.

The chain combines TRBV5-4 with TRBJ1-3; D not resolved. The V end lost 3 bases, the J end lost 0 bases, and 10 bases lay between the germline ends. The V gene's germline CDR1 is SGHNT and CDR2 YYREEE (reference sequence). CDR3 length: 15 residues. CDR3 nucleotides: TGTGCCAGCAGCTCCGAACTTGGCTCTGGAAACACCATATATTTT. Amino acids: CASSSELGSGNTIYF.

This rearrangement joins TRBV30 to TRBJ2-3; 7 bases are a match to TRBD1. After removal of 2 bases from V and 0 bases from J, the junction contained 8 bases not matched to a gene. The CDR3 has 16 residues. Germline loops: CDR1 GTSNPN, CDR2 SVGIG (reference sequence). The CDR3 region is CAWSLPGQTSTDTQYF. As DNA, the CDR3 is TGTGCCTGGAGTCTTCCGGGACAGACTAGCACAGATACGCAGTATTTT.

The chain employs TRBV2 and TRBJ1-1; the D gene is possibly TRBD1 (5 bases). CDR1 and CDR2 (germline): SNHLY, FYNNEI. V lost 5 bases and J lost 4, with 11 bases in between. This CDR3 has 13 residues. The CDR3 region is CASSQLGGTEAFF. The CDR3 nucleotides read TGTGCCAGCAGTCAGCTTGGGGGCACTGAAGCTTTCTTT.

The V call is TRBV12-5, the J call TRBJ2-1, with D perhaps being TRBD1 or TRBD2 (5 bases each). The CDR3 consists of 13 residues. Between the trimmed V and J ends, which lost 6 bases and 1 base, there was a span of 7 bases. Germline V CDR1 and CDR2: LGHNT, FRNRAP. DNA for the CDR3: TGTGCTAGTGGGGGGGAGTCCTACAATGAGCAGTTCTTC. Amino acid sequence: CASGGESYNEQFF.

The V gene is TRBV6-1, the J gene TRBJ1-2; D is undetermined. CDR3 size: 16 residues. CDR1 and CDR2 (germline): MNHNS, SASEGT. V lost 0 bases to trimming and J lost 0 bases, with 11 bases between them. This CDR3 is CASSEAPSTANYGYTF. As DNA, the CDR3 is TGTGCCAGCAGTGAAGCCCCCTCTACGGCTAACTATGGCTACACCTTC.

This sequence joins TRBV30 and TRBJ1-3, with a possible D match to TRBD1 (6 bases). This CDR3 comprises 16 residues. Looked up from germline, CDR1 is GTSNPN and CDR2 is SVGIG (reference sequence). V was pared by 3 bases and J by 2 bases, with 17 bases between. The CDR3 coding sequence is TGTGCCTGGAGGGACAGAGCGTCGGGAGCTGGAAACACCATATATTTT. Translation gives CAWRDRASGAGNTIYF.

This chain links TRBV18 with TRBJ1-1; TRBD1 is a possible D gene (5 bases). The CDR3 is made up of 14 amino acids. V was clipped by 3 bases and J by 0 bases, with 8 bases between them. Germline assignment: CDR1 KGHSH and CDR2 LQKENI. CDR3 sequence reads: CASSPGLVNTEAFF. The CDR3, as DNA: TGTGCCAGCTCACCGGGACTCGTGAACACTGAAGCTTTCTTT.

The chain combines TRBV5-6 with TRBJ1-2; no firm D call. Germline CDR1 reads SGHDT; CDR2 reads YYEEEE. CDR3 size: 16 residues. V shed 0 bases and J shed 7 bases, with 19 bases lying between them. The CDR3 DNA follows: TGTGCCAGCAGCTTGGGGGTGATTTCCGCCCGTCCTGGCTACACCTTC. As protein: CASSLGVISARPGYTF.

The chain links TRBV19 to TRBJ1-1; TRBD1 is a possible D gene (5 bases). V was pared by 5 bases and J by 1 base, with 17 bases between. This CDR3 comprises 16 residues. CDR1 and CDR2 from the germline V gene are LNHDA and SQIVND (reference sequence). This CDR3 reads CASSPISGRRNTEAFF. CDR3 coding DNA: TGTGCCAGTAGTCCCATCTCGGGACGCCGGAACACTGAAGCTTTCTTT.

The chain is built from TRBV2 and TRBJ1-2; the D gene is possibly TRBD1 (5 bases). The CDR3 runs 14 residues. The germline V gene encodes CDR1 SNHLY and CDR2 FYNNEI. V was cut by 0 bases and J by 3 bases, with 8 bases left in between. The CDR3 region is CASSEAGAYYGYTF. Here the CDR3 DNA reads TGTGCCAGCAGTGAAGCAGGGGCCTACTATGGCTACACCTTC.

The chain has TRBV9 and TRBJ2-5; TRBD1 agrees at 9 bases. V shed 3 bases, J shed 11 bases, and the junction held 11 bases outside the gene matches. The CDR3 contains 14 residues. CDR1 and CDR2 (germline): SGDLS, YYNGEE. The CDR3 sequence is CASSGLGQGSGQYF. The CDR3 bases are TGTGCCAGCAGCGGGCTAGGACAGGGGTCCGGTCAGTACTTC.

The rearrangement links TRBV6-6 to TRBJ2-5, with a tentative D call TRBD2 (5 bases). This CDR3 region has 13 residues. Between the trimmed V and J ends, which lost 10 bases and 4 bases, there was a span of 16 bases. Per germline, CDR1 MNHNY and CDR2 SVGAGI (reference sequence). The DNA of the CDR3 is TGTGCCATTAAGACGGTCGAGGGAGAGACCCAGTACTTC. Translation: CAIKTVEGETQYF.

The rearrangement joins TRBV7-2 to TRBJ1-5; no reliable D call. There are 15 residues in the CDR3. The V and J ends lost 1 base and 0 bases respectively, with 7 bases between them. CDR1 is SGHTA, CDR2 FQGNSA, per germline. The CDR3: CASSLDRVSNQPQHF. In nucleotides, the CDR3 is TGTGCCAGCAGCTTAGACAGAGTTAGCAATCAGCCCCAGCATTTT.

J is TRBJ2-3 and V is TRBV2; tentative D call: TRBD1 (6 bases). CDR1 and CDR2 from the germline V gene are SNHLY and FYNNEI. With 3 bases removed from V and 7 bases from J, the gap between germline ends came to 11 bases. The CDR3 has 13 amino acids. CDR3 residues: CASSDQGSNTQYF. The CDR3, as DNA: TGTGCCAGCAGTGACCAGGGGTCAAATACGCAGTATTTT.

In its sample, this clone was seen once. This rearrangement joins TRBV4-3 to TRBJ1-6; the D is unclear. This CDR3 is built from 15 residues. Germline V gives CDR1 LGHNA, CDR2 YSLEER. Trimming left V 0 bases short and J 6 bases short, with 9 bases between. The CDR3 here is CASSQDKPFNSPLHF. DNA for the CDR3: TGCGCCAGCAGCCAAGATAAACCGTTTAATTCACCCCTCCACTTT.

The chain joins TRBV5-1 to TRBJ1-3; D may be TRBD1 (5 bases). Trimming removed 0 bases at V and 1 base at J, with 8 bases between. Germline V gene lookup returns CDR1 SGHRS and CDR2 YFSETQ. This CDR3 is 15 amino acids long. This CDR3 reads CASSLGSGSGNTIYF. Written as DNA, the CDR3 is TGCGCCAGCAGCTTGGGGTCAGGGTCTGGAAACACCATATATTTT.

The chain joins TRBV11-2 to TRBJ2-7, with 12 nucleotides matching TRBD2. The V and J ends lost 5 bases and 1 base, in that order; junction bases with no gene match: 3. Germline V gene data show CDR1 as SGHAT and CDR2 as FQNNGV. This CDR3 is 15 amino acids long. The CDR3 bases are TGTGCCAGCAGCCGGACTAGCGGGGATTCCTACGAGCAGTACGTC. It encodes CASSRTSGDSYEQYV.

This chain uses TRBV5-4 with TRBJ1-3; D remains ambiguous. In germline, CDR1 is SGHNT, CDR2 YYREEE (reference sequence). CDR3 length: 16 amino acids. Trimming stripped 3 bases from V and 2 bases from J, with 15 bases between. CDR3 nucleotide sequence: TGTGCCAGCAGCTACGAGGAGGGCTGGGCTGGAAACACCATATATTTT. Residues: CASSYEEGWAGNTIYF.